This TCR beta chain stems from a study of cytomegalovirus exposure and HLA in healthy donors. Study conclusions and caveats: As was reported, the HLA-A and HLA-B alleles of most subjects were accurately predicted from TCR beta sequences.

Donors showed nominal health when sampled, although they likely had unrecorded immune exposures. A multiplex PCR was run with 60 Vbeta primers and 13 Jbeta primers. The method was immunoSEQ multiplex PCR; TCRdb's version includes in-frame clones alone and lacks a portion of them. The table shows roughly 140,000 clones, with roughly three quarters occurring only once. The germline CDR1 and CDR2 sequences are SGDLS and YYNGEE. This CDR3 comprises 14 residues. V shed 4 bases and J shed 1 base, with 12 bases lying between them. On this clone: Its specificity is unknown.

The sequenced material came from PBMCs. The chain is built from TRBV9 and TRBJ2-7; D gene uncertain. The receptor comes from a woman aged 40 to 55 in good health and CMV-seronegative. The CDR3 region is CASSPQTGSYEQYF. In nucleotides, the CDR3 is TGTGCCAGCAGCCCGCAGACTGGGTCCTACGAGCAGTACTTC.